The sequence of this T cell receptor beta chain was determined in a study of identical twins. Study-level points and caveats: The abundant beta clonotypes from cord blood had fewer insertions, and memory repertoires had none of this. The authors drew conclusions from cross-sectional statistical analysis rather than following the same donors.

Germline trimming cut 8 bases from V and 1 base from J; bases unmatched to any gene: 5. Germline values: CDR1 SQVTM, CDR2 ANQGSEA. This CDR3 spans 13 amino acids. As concerns this clonotype: Its cognate antigen is unknown.

A universal primer site was created by template switching, with the cDNA bearing unique molecular identifiers. TCRdb analysed the 5' RACE reads with MiXCR anew, one entry per CDR3 protein. Of 570,000 or so distinct CDR3 sequences listed, more than 9% are singletons. The sample also formed part of further work on yellow fever vaccine responses in identical twins.

This sequence was found in a woman between 18 and 29 years old in good health. V and J are TRBV29-1 and TRBJ2-4, with 7 bases aligning to TRBD1. The specimen sequenced was PBMCs. The chain's CDR3 is CSFMTGAKNIQYF. CDR3 in DNA: TGCAGCTTTATGACAGGGGCCAAAAACATTCAGTACTTC.